Reported below is one T cell receptor beta chain. Its target is not known. This sample is drawn from a study of a mutant IDH1 vaccine in newly diagnosed glioma. Study overall: Eight vaccine doses were administered to patients at weeks 1, 3, 5, 7, 11, 15, 19 and 23. The start of vaccination came 4-6 weeks after radiotherapy alone, or with temozolomide cycles.

Clones were read by immunoSEQ multiplex PCR, and TCRdb kept only the in-frame ones, dropping some. The sample records approximately 60,000 clones, more than 75% being singletons. Stated time point: week 23, last vaccination. Every single dose of the vaccine, 300 ug of mutant IDH1 20-mer peptide, came with topical imiquimod. CDR3 length equals 15 residues. V lost 2 bases to trimming and J lost 0 bases, with 11 bases between them. Germline CDR1 is MNHEY and CDR2 is SMNVEV (reference sequence). The genes are TRBV27 and TRBJ2-7, with D unresolved. The receptor was isolated from a man younger than 45 with glioma. Sequenced material: PBMCs, taken from a glioma patient whose treatment included an IDH1 peptide vaccine. CDR3 amino acids: CASSLTTGASYEQYF. CDR3 DNA: TGTGCCAGCAGTTTAACTACGGGTGCCTCCTACGAGCAGTACTTC.